These 25 T cell receptor beta chains share one sample of origin, sequenced in a study of blood T cell repertoires in COVID-19. Clones were sequenced by immunoSEQ multiplex PCR, and TCRdb holds only the in-frame ones, with some missing. The sample holds about 64,000 clones, around 86% seen once. The sequenced sample was peripheral blood. All receptors derive from a man in his forties or fifties with active COVID-19.

This clone was counted many times. This chain uses TRBV7-8 with TRBJ2-7, with D perhaps TRBD2 (6 bases). Germline lookup yields CDR1 SGHVS and CDR2 FQNEAQ. This CDR3 has 15 amino acids. The germline V and J ends were trimmed by 2 bases and 3 bases, with 14 bases remaining between them. The CDR3 DNA sequence: TGTGCCAGCAGCTTATATGGCGGGAAGGGCTACGAGCAGTACTTC. This codes for CASSLYGGKGYEQYF.

V is TRBV18 and J is TRBJ1-1; TRBD1 aligns across 9 bases. The J segment lost 6 bases and the V segment lost 3 bases, leaving 5 bases of the junction unmatched. There are 14 residues in the CDR3. The germline CDR1 and CDR2 sequences are KGHSH and LQKENI. As DNA, the CDR3 is TGTGCCAGCTCACCCTACGACAGGGGGGCTGAAGCTTTCTTT. Its translation: CASSPYDRGAEAFF.

This clone was counted only a few times. This chain uses TRBV5-5 with TRBJ1-5; no reliable D call. The ends were cut back, 6 bases at V and 5 bases at J, with 12 bases in the middle. This CDR3 region has 13 residues. Germline lookup yields CDR1 SGHKS and CDR2 YYEKEE (reference sequence). CDR3 sequence: CASNRFGDQPQHF. As DNA, the CDR3 is TGTGCCAGCAACCGTTTCGGGGATCAGCCCCAGCATTTT.

V gene TRBV7-9 combines with J gene TRBJ2-4; the match to TRBD2 covers 7 bases. Losses at the gene ends were 0 bases for V and 9 bases for J; bases not matched to a gene: 2. Germline V gives CDR1 SEHNR, CDR2 FQNEAQ (reference sequence). The CDR3 totals 13 residues. CDR3 bases: TGTGCCAGCAGCTTAGCGGGGGAGGGCATTCAGTACTTC. It encodes CASSLAGEGIQYF.

The genes are TRBV4-1 and TRBJ2-1, with 8 bases lining up with TRBD1. The length of the CDR3 is 16 residues. Per germline, CDR1 MGHRA and CDR2 YSYEKL. J was trimmed by 2 bases and V by 0 bases; bases with no gene match: 3. The DNA of the CDR3 is TGCGCCAGCAGCCAAGATTCACAGGGGGCCTACAATGAGCAGTTCTTC. Translation: CASSQDSQGAYNEQFF.

The rearrangement joins TRBV6-2 or TRBV6-3 to TRBJ1-6; 9 bases are shared with TRBD1. Germline V lookup: CDR1 MNHEY, CDR2 SVGEGT. The CDR3 loop spans 14 amino acids. V was clipped by 5 bases and J by 9 bases; unmatched bases: 5. CDR3 coding DNA: TGTGCCAGCAGTGCGGGACAGGGAAGTTCACCCCTCCACTTT. Its protein is CASSAGQGSSPLHF.

The chain recombines TRBV28 with TRBJ2-7, with a tentative D call TRBD2 (5 bases). V gave up 7 bases and J gave up 9 bases, with 19 bases separating them. CDR1 is MDHEN and CDR2 is SYDVKM in the germline V gene. The CDR3 is 13 amino acids. In DNA, the CDR3 is TGTGCCAGCACCGACCTCGTGGGAGTGGGGCAGTACTTC. It yields the protein CASTDLVGVGQYF. Drawing the rest from reference TRBV28 and TRBJ2-7, the complete variable domain is DVKVTQSSRYLVKRTGEKVFLECVQDMDHENMFWYRQDPGLGLRLIYFSYDVKMKEKGDIPEGYSVSREKKERFSLILESASTNQTSMYLCASTDLVGVGQYFGPGTRLTVT.

This clone has only a few counts. This chain links TRBV4-3 with TRBJ1-6, with 7 bases aligning to TRBD1. The CDR3 runs 13 residues. Germline V gene sequence: CDR1 LGHNA, CDR2 YSLEER. Losses at the gene ends were 0 bases for V and 14 bases for J; bases not matched to a gene: 4. CDR3 residues: CASSQDGQAALHF. The CDR3 DNA sequence: TGCGCCAGCAGCCAAGATGGACAGGCCGCCCTCCACTTT.

The V and J genes are TRBV6-6 and TRBJ2-7; a possible D gene is TRBD2 (5 bases). The germline V gene has CDR1 MNHNY and CDR2 SVGAGI (reference sequence). Trimming removed 7 bases at V and 2 bases at J, with 12 bases between. The length of the CDR3 is 13 residues. This CDR3 reads CASTPPAAYEQYF. CDR3 nucleotide sequence: TGTGCCAGCACTCCCCCAGCGGCCTACGAGCAGTACTTC.

The V and J genes are TRBV29-1 and TRBJ2-5; D unresolved. V was cut by 5 bases and J by 5 bases, with 6 bases left in between. The CDR3 has 10 amino acids. CDR1 is SQVTM and CDR2 is ANQGSEA in the germline V gene. The CDR3 region is CSVREETQYF. The CDR3 DNA follows: TGCAGCGTTCGTGAGGAGACCCAGTACTTC.

The rearrangement joins TRBV6-5 to TRBJ1-1, with no clear D. Germline V gene sequence: CDR1 MNHEY, CDR2 SVGAGI. The germline V and J ends were trimmed by 6 bases and 11 bases, with 13 bases remaining between them. The CDR3 runs to 11 residues. CDR3 sequence reads: CASRQRREAFF. In nucleotides, the CDR3 is TGTGCCAGCAGGCAGAGGAGGGAGGCTTTCTTT.

The genes are TRBV27 and TRBJ1-1; D gene ambiguous. There are 13 residues in the CDR3. The V end was cut by 0 bases, the J end by 7 bases, with 9 bases between. Per germline, CDR1 MNHEY and CDR2 SMNVEV (reference sequence). This chain's CDR3 is CASSLSLENEAFF. The CDR3 nucleotides are TGTGCCAGCAGTTTATCGTTGGAGAATGAAGCTTTCTTT.

The genes are TRBV5-1 and TRBJ1-2, with D perhaps TRBD1 (6 bases). The CDR3 contains 15 residues. Trimming took 0 bases from V and 6 from J, leaving 15 bases between them. The V gene's germline CDR1 is SGHRS and CDR2 YFSETQ. CDR3 nucleotide sequence: TGCGCCAGCAGCTTGGTTGCCCAGGGGTTGGATGGCTACACCTTC. The encoded protein is CASSLVAQGLDGYTF.

V gene TRBV19 combines with J gene TRBJ1-2; TRBD1 agrees at 12 bases. This CDR3 is built from 16 residues. CDR1 is LNHDA, CDR2 SQIVND, per germline (reference sequence). V shed 3 bases and J 4 bases; nucleotides not matched to a gene: 6. CDR3 sequence (DNA): TGTGCCAGTAGTATGGCCGGGACAGGGGGCAGCTATGGCTACACCTTC. This gives the protein CASSMAGTGGSYGYTF.

This sequence joins TRBV6-5 and TRBJ1-6; D is ambiguous. Germline CDR1 is MNHEY and CDR2 is SVGAGI. V was shortened by 4 bases and J by 7 bases, with 8 bases between the two germline ends. The CDR3 totals 13 residues. The CDR3 loop is CASSFRRNSPLHF. CDR3 nucleotides: TGTGCCAGCAGTTTCCGCCGGAATTCACCCCTCCACTTT.

The CDR3 sequence: CASSVGNRPDVGNTIYF. The CDR3 DNA follows: TGTGCCAGCAGCGTAGGGAACCGCCCTGACGTCGGGAACACCATATATTTT. This rearrangement joins TRBV9 to TRBJ1-3; no firm D call. This CDR3 spans 17 amino acids. CDR1 and CDR2 from the germline V gene are SGDLS and YYNGEE. The V end lost 0 bases, the J end lost 7 bases, and 20 bases lay between the germline ends.

This clone was seen only a few times. The V call is TRBV5-4, the J call TRBJ1-3, with TRBD1 as a possible D gene (5 bases). Trimming took off 4 bases at V and 4 bases at J, with 18 bases between the two ends. The CDR3 covers 16 residues. CDR1 and CDR2 from the germline V gene are SGHNT and YYREEE (reference sequence). The CDR3 reads CASSNPGSSGGNTIYF. The DNA of the CDR3 is TGTGCCAGCAGCAACCCCGGCTCATCAGGGGGAAACACCATATATTTT.

V and J are TRBV28 and TRBJ1-1; unclear D gene. The CDR3 consists of 16 residues. Germline V gene lookup returns CDR1 MDHEN and CDR2 SYDVKM. Between the trimmed V and J ends, which lost 3 bases and 0 bases, there was a span of 14 bases. CDR3 in amino acids: CASSFKRRTLNTEAFF. The CDR3 DNA is TGTGCCAGCAGTTTTAAGAGGAGGACGTTGAACACTGAAGCTTTCTTT.

This chain joins TRBV11-2 and TRBJ2-2; 8 bases line up with TRBD2. V lost 3 bases and J lost 3; bases outside the gene matches: 3. The germline V gene encodes CDR1 SGHAT and CDR2 FQNNGV. The CDR3 has 15 amino acids. The CDR3 loop reads CASSFSGTHTGELFF. The CDR3 region has the DNA TGTGCCAGCAGCTTTAGCGGGACCCACACCGGGGAGCTGTTTTTT.

The chain combines TRBV7-9 with TRBJ2-1, with D unclear. CDR3 length equals 14 residues. Trimming left V 3 bases short and J 4 bases short, with 10 bases between. CDR1 SEHNR and CDR2 FQNEAQ come from the germline V gene (reference sequence). CDR3 DNA sequence: TGTGCCAGCAGCTTGGAGCCAAGATACAATGAGCAGTTCTTC. Its protein is CASSLEPRYNEQFF.

This sequence joins TRBV7-8 and TRBJ1-5, with D maybe TRBD1 (5 bases). V was clipped by 1 base and J by 0 bases, with 19 bases between them. Germline lookup yields CDR1 SGHVS and CDR2 FQNEAQ. The CDR3 totals 19 residues. The CDR3 sequence is CASSLVGGVAGYSNQPQHF. The CDR3 region has the DNA TGTGCCAGCAGCTTAGTGGGAGGGGTGGCGGGATATAGCAATCAGCCCCAGCATTTT.

This clone was detected only a few times. The chain couples TRBV14 to TRBJ1-4, with a tentative D call TRBD1 (6 bases). From germline, CDR1 is SGHDN and CDR2 FVKESK. Between the trimmed V and J ends, which lost 3 bases and 4 bases, there was a span of 12 bases. There are 15 residues in the CDR3. The CDR3: CASSQRQEINEKLFF. CDR3 DNA sequence: TGTGCCAGCAGCCAGAGACAGGAGATTAATGAAAAACTGTTTTTT.

The chain carries TRBV28 and TRBJ2-2, with 11 bases matching TRBD2. This CDR3 has 18 residues. The ends lost 2 bases at V and 6 bases at J; junction bases unmatched: 11. Germline assignment: CDR1 MDHEN and CDR2 SYDVKM. CDR3 sequence (DNA): TGTGCCAGCAGTTTAGGTATCGGGACTAGCGGTATATCCGGGGAGCTGTTTTTT. Residues: CASSLGIGTSGISGELFF.

This sequence joins TRBV9 and TRBJ1-3, with 9 bases aligning to TRBD1. The CDR3 extends over 18 amino acids. Germline loops: CDR1 SGDLS, CDR2 YYNGEE. The V and J ends lost 0 bases and 0 bases, in that order; junction bases with no gene match: 7. The DNA of the CDR3 is TGTGCCAGCAGCGTAGGGGCGACAGGGGGAGGCTCTGGAAACACCATATATTTT. This gives the protein CASSVGATGGGSGNTIYF.

The rearrangement links TRBV19 to TRBJ2-7; 8 bases match TRBD1. Trimming took 8 bases from V and 7 from J; bases not matched to a gene: 13. The CDR3 has 14 amino acids. The germline CDR1 and CDR2 sequences are LNHDA and SQIVND (reference sequence). The CDR3 region is CASQQGVASLEQYF. The DNA of the CDR3 is TGTGCCAGTCAACAGGGGGTGGCCAGTCTGGAGCAGTACTTC.